This T cell receptor beta chain was recorded in a study of PD-L1 blockade in urothelial cancer. Clones were read by immunoSEQ multiplex PCR, and TCRdb kept only the in-frame ones, dropping some. The sample has some 40,000 clones, roughly 89% seen once; the top ten hold about 7.9%. The CDR3 is made up of 16 amino acids. The germline V gene has CDR1 SGHRS and CDR2 YFSETQ. Germline trimming cut 4 bases from V and 2 bases from J; bases unmatched to any gene: 10. Described time point: peripheral blood 6 weeks after treatment start. The chain is built from TRBV5-1 and TRBJ2-5; 8 positions agree with TRBD1. Sequenced material: PBMCs, taken around atezolizumab (anti-PD-L1) treatment. The receptor comes from a man in his 70s with urothelial cancer. The CDR3 DNA reads TGCGCCAGCAGCCAAACAGGGGGTGAGAGGCAAGAGACCCAGTACTTC. Its translation: CASSQTGGERQETQYF.